Below, 21 T cell receptor beta chains from the same sample are listed, as sequenced in a study of CD8+CD57+ T cells in acquired aplastic anemia. TCR beta VDJ and CDR3 were profiled, and genomic DNA was the template. TCRdb fed the reads into MiXCR, producing one record per CDR3 protein. The data hold over 40,000 distinct CDR3 sequences, with 60% to 70% observed a single time. Patients picked for sequencing had shown CD8+CD57+ cell expansion detected by flow cytometry. Sequencing input: sorted CD4+, CD8+, or CD8+CD57+ T cells (not recorded which) from PBMCs. The receptors were gathered from a human donor with aplastic anemia.

This chain links TRBV19 with TRBJ1-5; no definite D call. The CDR3 has 12 amino acids. V dropped 6 bases and J dropped 7 bases, with 10 bases sitting between them. Germline V gene sequence: CDR1 LNHDA, CDR2 SQIVND (reference sequence). The DNA for the CDR3 is TGTGCCAGTAGGGATTTACGGCAGCCCCAGCATTTT. It is translated as CASRDLRQPQHF.

J is TRBJ2-6 and V is TRBV10-3; tentatively, D is TRBD1 or TRBD2 (5 bases each). Germline lookup yields CDR1 ENHRY and CDR2 SYGVKD. Trimming took 6 bases from V and 0 from J, leaving 18 bases between them. The CDR3 extends over 18 amino acids. In DNA form, the CDR3 reads TGTGCCATCAGGGGGTCTGGGACGACGTCCTCTGGGGCCAACGTCCTGACTTTC. It translates to CAIRGSGTTSSGANVLTF.

The chain uses TRBV10-3 and TRBJ2-1; D may be TRBD1 (5 bases). CDR1 and CDR2 from the germline V gene are ENHRY and SYGVKD. The CDR3 totals 11 residues. Trimming stripped 6 bases from V and 5 bases from J, with 5 bases between. CDR3 protein: CAIRGDNEQFF. CDR3 DNA sequence: TGTGCCATCAGAGGGGACAATGAGCAGTTCTTC.

Comments on this clonotype: One end of the junction does not line up with germline, which may come from a read error. The chain links TRBV2 to TRBJ2-1, with a tentative D call TRBD1 (5 bases). Germline-derived CDR1 and CDR2 are SNHLY and FYNNEI. This CDR3 is built from 15 residues. This CDR3 is CASSDRASSYNEQFF. The CDR3, as DNA: TGTGCCAGCAGTGACAGGGCCAGCTCCTATAATGAGCAGTTCTTC. The full variable domain, its missing parts supplied by reference TRBV2 and TRBJ2-1, is EPEVTQTPSHQVTQMGQEVILRCVPISNHLYFYWYRQILGQKVEFLVSFYNNEISEKSEIFDDQFSVERPDGSNFTLKIRSTKLEDSAMYFCASSDRASSYNEQFFGPGTRLTVL.

The chain links TRBV2 to TRBJ1-4, with TRBD1 as a possible D gene (5 bases). Trimming shortened V by 8 bases and J by 6 bases, and 19 bases separated the two germline ends. The CDR3 length is 15 residues. Per germline, CDR1 SNHLY and CDR2 FYNNEI. The CDR3 DNA sequence: TGTGCCAGCCCTGGAACCGGGGCGCGAGATGAAAAACTGTTTTTT. It translates to CASPGTGARDEKLFF.

In the case of this clonotype: Given a much more abundant clone one base away, this may be a read error. This chain uses TRBV6-5 with TRBJ1-1; D remains unclear. CDR3 length: 14 residues. CDR1 is MNHEY, CDR2 SVGAGI, per germline. The chain's CDR3 is CAGSYLPGVAEAFF. The CDR3 DNA sequence: TGTGCCGGCAGTTATCTGCCGGGTGTGGCTGAAGCTTTCTTT.

This clonotype was observed a few times. This sequence joins TRBV19 and TRBJ1-5; D uncertain. Trimming left V 9 bases short and J 6 bases short, with 15 bases between. The CDR3 spans 13 residues. Germline V gene data show CDR1 as LNHDA and CDR2 as SQIVND (reference sequence). This CDR3 is CASRTEIGQPQHF. Written as DNA, the CDR3 is TGTGCCAGCCGAACGGAAATCGGTCAGCCCCAGCATTTT.

The V call is TRBV2, the J call TRBJ2-7, with 7 positions matching TRBD2. CDR3 length equals 14 residues. After removal of 6 bases from V and 3 bases from J, the junction contained 8 bases not matched to a gene. Germline assignment: CDR1 SNHLY and CDR2 FYNNEI. This chain's CDR3 is CASSPGGRNYEQYF. For the CDR3, the DNA is TGTGCCAGCAGCCCGGGAGGACGAAACTACGAGCAGTACTTC.

The V and J genes are TRBV2 and TRBJ2-1, with no clear D. V dropped 4 bases and J dropped 7 bases, with 14 bases sitting between them. From germline, CDR1 is SNHLY and CDR2 FYNNEI. The CDR3 covers 14 residues. The CDR3 loop is CASSGPWASNEQFF. The CDR3 DNA follows: TGTGCCAGCAGTGGGCCATGGGCCTCAAATGAGCAGTTCTTC.

This chain connects TRBV15 to TRBJ2-7; TRBD1 agrees at 8 bases. The ends lost 4 bases at V and 1 base at J; junction bases unmatched: 6. The germline gives CDR1 LNHNV, CDR2 YYDKDF (reference sequence). CDR3 length: 15 residues. The CDR3 protein is CATSTGQDFSYEQYF. The CDR3 DNA sequence: TGTGCCACCAGCACGGGACAGGACTTTTCCTACGAGCAGTACTTC.

This clonotype was counted ten times or more. V is TRBV11-1 and J is TRBJ2-1, with 7 bases matching TRBD2. The CDR3 has 16 amino acids. Per germline, CDR1 SGHAT and CDR2 FQDESV (reference sequence). The trim removed 3 bases at V and 6 bases at J, leaving 11 bases unmatched. The CDR3 protein is CASSFVRSGASNEQFF. The CDR3 region has the DNA TGTGCCAGCAGCTTCGTCCGGAGCGGGGCCAGCAATGAGCAGTTCTTC.

This clonotype was counted a single time. The CDR3 protein is CSAPTSSGGRDEQYF. The CDR3 nucleotides read TGCAGTGCTCCTACATCCTCGGGGGGTCGGGACGAGCAGTACTTC. The chain recombines TRBV20-1 with TRBJ2-7; 7 positions match TRBD2. Trimming at V came to 5 bases and at J to 5 bases, leaving 15 bases not matched to a gene. Germline CDR1 reads DFQATT; CDR2 reads SNEGSKA (reference sequence). This CDR3 has 15 residues.

The rearrangement uses TRBV7-6 and TRBJ2-5, with D perhaps TRBD2 (6 bases). Trimming cost V 1 base and J 5 bases, with 17 bases left between them. The CDR3 consists of 16 residues. Germline V CDR1 and CDR2: SGHVS, FNYEAQ. The CDR3 protein is CASSLEKAAGRETQYF. CDR3 in DNA: TGTGCCAGCAGCTTAGAAAAGGCGGCAGGGAGGGAGACCCAGTACTTC.

This clonotype was detected many times. This chain uses TRBV7-6 with TRBJ2-1, with no clear D. V was cut by 5 bases and J by 6 bases, with 14 bases left in between. Germline CDR1 reads SGHVS; CDR2 reads FNYEAQ. The CDR3 covers 14 residues. CDR3: CASSAQRRGNEQFF. The CDR3 nucleotides are TGTGCCAGCAGCGCCCAAAGGAGAGGCAATGAGCAGTTCTTC.

As for this clonotype: Given a much more abundant clone one base away, this may be a read error. This rearrangement joins TRBV11-2 to TRBJ2-5, with 11 bases that match TRBD2. This CDR3 has 16 residues. Germline V CDR1 and CDR2: SGHAT, FQNNGV. The DNA for the CDR3 is TGTGCCTGCAGCTTAAAGACTAGCGGGGCCGGGGAGACCCAGTACTTC. Protein sequence: CACSLKTSGAGETQYF.

The V gene is TRBV19, the J gene TRBJ2-1, with D perhaps given as TRBD1 or TRBD2 (6 bases each). The CDR3 length is 15 residues. V was trimmed by 3 bases and J by 4 bases, leaving 13 bases between them. The germline V gene has CDR1 LNHDA and CDR2 SQIVND (reference sequence). CDR3 residues: CASSIVGGPYNEQFF. The CDR3 DNA reads as TGTGCCAGTAGTATTGTTGGGGGGCCGTACAATGAGCAGTTCTTC.

In regard to this clonotype: A clone one base away is much larger, so this may be a read error. The chain links TRBV20-1 to TRBJ2-3, with 16 bases fitting TRBD2. The CDR3 sequence is 15 residues long. Per the germline V gene, CDR1 is DFQATT and CDR2 is SNEGSKA (reference sequence). V lost 0 bases and J lost 9; bases outside the gene matches: 3. CDR3 DNA sequence: TGCAGTGCTAGAGAGAGGGGACTAGCGGGGGGGACGCAGTATTTT. Protein product: CSARERGLAGGTQYF.

V is TRBV2 and J is TRBJ2-5, with no clear D. Germline lookup yields CDR1 SNHLY and CDR2 FYNNEI. This CDR3 has 11 amino acids. The V end lost 7 bases, the J end lost 5 bases, and 8 bases lay between the germline ends. This CDR3 reads CASTIDETQYF. CDR3 nucleotides: TGTGCCAGCACCATAGATGAGACCCAGTACTTC.

The DNA of the CDR3 is TGCAGCGTTGGGGTGTTCGGACAGAACACTGAAGCTTTCTTT. Translating it yields CSVGVFGQNTEAFF. This chain links TRBV29-1 with TRBJ1-1, with a possible D match to TRBD1 (5 bases). There are 14 residues in the CDR3. Per the germline V gene, CDR1 is SQVTM and CDR2 is ANQGSEA. V was pared by 4 bases and J by 1 base, with 13 bases between.

This clonotype was counted a single time. The V call is TRBV19, the J call TRBJ2-5; D uncertain. The CDR3 sequence is 13 residues long. Per the germline V gene, CDR1 is LNHDA and CDR2 is SQIVND (reference sequence). Trimming removed 1 base from V and 5 bases from J, with 8 bases in between. The DNA for the CDR3 is TGTGCCAGTAGTATAGTGGGTAGGGAGACCCAGTACTTC. As protein: CASSIVGRETQYF. Together with reference TRBV19 and TRBJ2-5, the CDR3 gives the full variable domain: DGGITQSPKYLFRKEGQNVTLSCEQNLNHDAMYWYRQDPGQGLRLIYYSQIVNDFQKGDIAEGYSVSREKKESFPLTVTSAQKNPTAFYLCASSIVGRETQYFGPGTRLLVL.

The chain recombines TRBV7-8 with TRBJ2-7; D not certain. V lost 5 bases, J lost 0 bases, and 8 bases lay in between. CDR1 and CDR2 (germline): SGHVS, FQNEAQ. CDR3 length equals 13 residues. CDR3: CASSPPGSYEQYF. CDR3 in DNA: TGTGCCAGCAGCCCCCCAGGCTCCTACGAGCAGTACTTC.